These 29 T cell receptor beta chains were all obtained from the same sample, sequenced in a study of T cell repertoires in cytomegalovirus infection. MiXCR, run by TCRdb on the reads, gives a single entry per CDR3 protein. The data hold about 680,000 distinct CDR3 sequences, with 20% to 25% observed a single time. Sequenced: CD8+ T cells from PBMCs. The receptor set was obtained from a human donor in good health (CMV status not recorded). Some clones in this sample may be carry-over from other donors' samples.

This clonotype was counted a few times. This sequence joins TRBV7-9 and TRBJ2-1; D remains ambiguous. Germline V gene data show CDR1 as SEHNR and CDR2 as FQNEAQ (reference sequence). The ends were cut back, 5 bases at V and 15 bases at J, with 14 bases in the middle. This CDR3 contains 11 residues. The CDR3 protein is CASSPNWVPFF. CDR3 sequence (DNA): TGTGCCAGCAGCCCGAACTGGGTTCCGTTCTTC.

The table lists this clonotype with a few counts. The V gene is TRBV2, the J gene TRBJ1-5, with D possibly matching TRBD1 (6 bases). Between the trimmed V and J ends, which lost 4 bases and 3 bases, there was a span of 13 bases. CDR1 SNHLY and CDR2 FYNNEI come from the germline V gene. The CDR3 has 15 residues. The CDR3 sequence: CASSVNRANNQPQHF. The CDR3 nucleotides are TGTGCCAGCAGTGTTAACAGGGCAAACAATCAGCCCCAGCATTTT.

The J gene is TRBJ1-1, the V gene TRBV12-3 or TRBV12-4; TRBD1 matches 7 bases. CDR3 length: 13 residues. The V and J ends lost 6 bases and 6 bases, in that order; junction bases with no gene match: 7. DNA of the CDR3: TGTGCCAGCAGCCATACAGGGGTCCCTGAAGCTTTCTTT. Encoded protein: CASSHTGVPEAFF.

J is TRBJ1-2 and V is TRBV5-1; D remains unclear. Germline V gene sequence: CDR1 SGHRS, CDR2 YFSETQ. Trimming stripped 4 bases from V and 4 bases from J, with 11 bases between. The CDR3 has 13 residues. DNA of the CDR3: TGCGCCAGCAGCATTGATCTCTCCTATGGCTACACCTTC. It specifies CASSIDLSYGYTF. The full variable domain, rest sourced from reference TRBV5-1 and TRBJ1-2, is KAGVTQTPRYLIKTRGQQVTLSCSPISGHRSVSWYQQTPGQGLQFLFEYFSETQRNKGNFPGRFSGRQFSNSRSEMNVSTLELGDSALYLCASSIDLSYGYTFGSGTRLTVV.

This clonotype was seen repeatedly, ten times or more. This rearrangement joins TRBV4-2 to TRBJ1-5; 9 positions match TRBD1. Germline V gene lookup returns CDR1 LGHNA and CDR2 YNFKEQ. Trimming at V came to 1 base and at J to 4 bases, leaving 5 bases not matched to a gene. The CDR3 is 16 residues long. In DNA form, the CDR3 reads TGTGCCAGCAGCCAAGGGCTCGGACAGGGGAATCAGCCCCAGCATTTT. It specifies CASSQGLGQGNQPQHF.

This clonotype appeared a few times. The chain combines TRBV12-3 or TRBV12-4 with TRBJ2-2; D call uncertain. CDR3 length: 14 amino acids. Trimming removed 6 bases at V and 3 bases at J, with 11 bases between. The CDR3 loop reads CASRRYADTGELFF. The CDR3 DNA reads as TGTGCCAGCAGGAGGTACGCCGACACCGGGGAGCTGTTTTTT.

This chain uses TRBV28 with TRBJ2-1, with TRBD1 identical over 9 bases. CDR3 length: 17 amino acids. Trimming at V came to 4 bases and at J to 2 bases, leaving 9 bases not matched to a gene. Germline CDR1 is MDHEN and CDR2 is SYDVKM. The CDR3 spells CASSSPSTGGTYNEQFF. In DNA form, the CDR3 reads TGTGCCAGCAGTTCCCCCTCGACAGGGGGAACCTACAATGAGCAGTTCTTC.

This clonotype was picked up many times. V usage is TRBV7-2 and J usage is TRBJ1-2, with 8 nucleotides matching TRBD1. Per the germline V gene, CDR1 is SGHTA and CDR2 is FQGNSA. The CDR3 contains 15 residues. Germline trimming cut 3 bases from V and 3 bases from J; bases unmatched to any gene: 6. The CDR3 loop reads CASSFYRGGHYGYTF. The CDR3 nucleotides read TGTGCCAGCAGCTTTTACAGGGGGGGACACTATGGCTACACCTTC.

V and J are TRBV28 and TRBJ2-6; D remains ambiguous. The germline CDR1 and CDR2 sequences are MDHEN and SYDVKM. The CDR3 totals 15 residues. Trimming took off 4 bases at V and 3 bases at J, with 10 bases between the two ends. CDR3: CASSSHGYGANVLTF. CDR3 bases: TGTGCCAGCAGTTCACATGGATATGGGGCCAACGTCCTGACTTTC. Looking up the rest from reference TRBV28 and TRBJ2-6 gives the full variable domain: DVKVTQSSRYLVKRTGEKVFLECVQDMDHENMFWYRQDPGLGLRLIYFSYDVKMKEKGDIPEGYSVSREKKERFSLILESASTNQTSMYLCASSSHGYGANVLTFGAGSRLTVL.

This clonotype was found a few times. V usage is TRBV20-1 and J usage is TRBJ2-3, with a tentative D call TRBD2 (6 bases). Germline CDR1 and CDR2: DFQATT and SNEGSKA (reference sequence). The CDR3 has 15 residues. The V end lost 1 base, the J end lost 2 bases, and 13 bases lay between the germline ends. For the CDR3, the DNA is TGCAGTGCTAGAGGCTGGGACTCGCTCACAGATACGCAGTATTTT. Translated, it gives CSARGWDSLTDTQYF.

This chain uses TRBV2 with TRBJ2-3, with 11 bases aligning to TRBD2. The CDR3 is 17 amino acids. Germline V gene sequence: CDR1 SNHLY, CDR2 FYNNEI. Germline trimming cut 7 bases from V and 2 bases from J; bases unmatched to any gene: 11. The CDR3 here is CASTPGTSGPYTDTQYF. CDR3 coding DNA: TGTGCCAGCACTCCCGGGACTAGCGGTCCCTACACAGATACGCAGTATTTT.

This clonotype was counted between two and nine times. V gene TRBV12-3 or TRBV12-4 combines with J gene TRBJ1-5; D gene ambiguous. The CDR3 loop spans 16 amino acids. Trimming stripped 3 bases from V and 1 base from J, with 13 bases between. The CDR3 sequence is CASSLGSVSSNQPQHF. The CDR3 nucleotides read TGTGCCAGCAGTTTGGGGTCGGTATCCAGCAATCAGCCCCAGCATTTT.

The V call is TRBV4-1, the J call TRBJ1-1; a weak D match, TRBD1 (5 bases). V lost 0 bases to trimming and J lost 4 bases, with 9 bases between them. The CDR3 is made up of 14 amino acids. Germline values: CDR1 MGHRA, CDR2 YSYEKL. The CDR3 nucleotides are TGCGCCAGCAGCCAAGAGGGGGTGGGCACTGAAGCTTTCTTT. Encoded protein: CASSQEGVGTEAFF.

The CDR3 here is CASSLDPTRYYEQYF. The CDR3 DNA follows: TGCGCCAGCAGCTTGGATCCGACTCGATACTACGAGCAGTACTTC. The chain joins TRBV5-1 to TRBJ2-7; D is ambiguous. Germline loops: CDR1 SGHRS, CDR2 YFSETQ. V was shortened by 0 bases and J by 3 bases, with 13 bases between the two germline ends. This CDR3 has 15 amino acids.

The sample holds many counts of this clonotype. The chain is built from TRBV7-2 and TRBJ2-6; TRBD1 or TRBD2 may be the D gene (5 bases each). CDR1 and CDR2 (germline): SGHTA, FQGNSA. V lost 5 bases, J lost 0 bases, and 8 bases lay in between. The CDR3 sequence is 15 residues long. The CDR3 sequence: CASSDGASGANVLTF. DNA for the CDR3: TGTGCCAGCAGCGACGGGGCCTCTGGGGCCAACGTCCTGACTTTC.

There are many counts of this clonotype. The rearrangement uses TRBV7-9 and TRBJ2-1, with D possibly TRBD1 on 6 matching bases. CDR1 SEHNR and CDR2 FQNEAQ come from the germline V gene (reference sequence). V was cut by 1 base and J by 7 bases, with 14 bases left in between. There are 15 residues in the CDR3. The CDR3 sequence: CASSLVGAVGNEQFF. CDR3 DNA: TGTGCCAGCAGCTTAGTGGGGGCTGTGGGTAATGAGCAGTTCTTC.

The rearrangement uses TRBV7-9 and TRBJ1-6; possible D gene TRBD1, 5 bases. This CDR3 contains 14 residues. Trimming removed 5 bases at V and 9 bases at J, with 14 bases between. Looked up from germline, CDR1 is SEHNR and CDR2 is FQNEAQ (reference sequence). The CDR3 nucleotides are TGTGCCAGCAGCCCTCGGGGGTTAAGTTCACCCCTCCACTTT. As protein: CASSPRGLSSPLHF.

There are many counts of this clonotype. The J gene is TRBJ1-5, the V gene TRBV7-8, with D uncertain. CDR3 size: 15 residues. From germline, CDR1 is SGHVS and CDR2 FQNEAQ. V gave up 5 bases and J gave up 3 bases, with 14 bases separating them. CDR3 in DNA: TGTGCCAGCAGCCTCGAGGAAGCTATCAATCAGCCCCAGCATTTT. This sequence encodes CASSLEEAINQPQHF.

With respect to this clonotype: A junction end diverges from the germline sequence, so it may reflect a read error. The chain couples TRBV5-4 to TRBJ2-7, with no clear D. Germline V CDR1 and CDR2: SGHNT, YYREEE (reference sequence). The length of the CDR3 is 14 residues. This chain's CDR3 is CASSLRELGYEQHF. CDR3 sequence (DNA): TGTGCCAGCAGCTTGAGAGAGTTGGGCTACGAGCAGCACTTC.

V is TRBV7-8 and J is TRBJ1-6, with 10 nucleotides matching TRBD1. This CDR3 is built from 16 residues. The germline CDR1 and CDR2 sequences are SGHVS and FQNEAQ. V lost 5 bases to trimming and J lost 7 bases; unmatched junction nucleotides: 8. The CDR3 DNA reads TGTGCCAGCAGCAACCGGGACAGGGGAAGCAATTCACCCCTCCACTTT. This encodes CASSNRDRGSNSPLHF.

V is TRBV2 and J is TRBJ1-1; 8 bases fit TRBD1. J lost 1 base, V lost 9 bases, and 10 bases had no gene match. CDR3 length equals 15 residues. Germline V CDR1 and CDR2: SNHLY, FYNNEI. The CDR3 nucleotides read TGTGCCAGTAGCAGCTCCGGGACAGGGAACACTGAAGCTTTCTTT. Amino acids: CASSSSGTGNTEAFF.

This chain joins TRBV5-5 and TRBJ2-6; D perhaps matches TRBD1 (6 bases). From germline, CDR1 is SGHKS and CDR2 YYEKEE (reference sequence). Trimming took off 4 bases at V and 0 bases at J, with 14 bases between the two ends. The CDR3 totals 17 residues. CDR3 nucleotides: TGTGCCAGCAGCATGGGAGACAGGCTCTCTGGGGCCAACGTCCTGACTTTC. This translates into CASSMGDRLSGANVLTF. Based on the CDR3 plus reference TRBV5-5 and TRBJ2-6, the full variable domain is DAGVTQSPTHLIKTRGQQVTLRCSPISGHKSVSWYQQVLGQGPQFIFQYYEKEERGRGNFPDRFSARQFPNYSSELNVNALLLGDSALYLCASSMGDRLSGANVLTFGAGSRLTVL.

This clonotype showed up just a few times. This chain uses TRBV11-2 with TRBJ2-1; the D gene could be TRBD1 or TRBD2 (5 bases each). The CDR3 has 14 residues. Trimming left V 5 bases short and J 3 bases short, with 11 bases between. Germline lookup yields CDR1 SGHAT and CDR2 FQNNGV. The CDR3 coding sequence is TGTGCCAGCAGCCACGGGACCAGCTACAATGAGCAGTTCTTC. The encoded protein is CASSHGTSYNEQFF.

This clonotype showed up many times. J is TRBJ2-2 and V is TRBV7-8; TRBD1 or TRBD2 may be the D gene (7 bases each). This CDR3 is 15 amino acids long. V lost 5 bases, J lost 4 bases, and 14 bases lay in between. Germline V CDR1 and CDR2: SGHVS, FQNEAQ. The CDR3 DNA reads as TGTGCCAGCAGCACCAGCAGGGGGGGCACCGGGGAGCTGTTTTTT. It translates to CASSTSRGGTGELFF.

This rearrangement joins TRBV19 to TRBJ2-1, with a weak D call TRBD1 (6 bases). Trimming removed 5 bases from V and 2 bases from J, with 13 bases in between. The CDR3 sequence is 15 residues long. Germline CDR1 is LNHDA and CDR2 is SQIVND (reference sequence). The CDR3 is CASSETGNAYNEQFF. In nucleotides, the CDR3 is TGTGCCAGTAGTGAGACAGGTAATGCCTACAATGAGCAGTTCTTC.

In DNA form, the CDR3 reads TGTGCCAGCAGTTCTACAGCGGGAGATACGCAGTATTTT. Translated: CASSSTAGDTQYF. The chain joins TRBV6-6 to TRBJ2-3; the D gene is possibly TRBD2 (6 bases). V gave up 4 bases and J gave up 5 bases, with 10 bases separating them. Germline assignment: CDR1 MNHNY and CDR2 SVGAGI (reference sequence). There are 13 residues in the CDR3.

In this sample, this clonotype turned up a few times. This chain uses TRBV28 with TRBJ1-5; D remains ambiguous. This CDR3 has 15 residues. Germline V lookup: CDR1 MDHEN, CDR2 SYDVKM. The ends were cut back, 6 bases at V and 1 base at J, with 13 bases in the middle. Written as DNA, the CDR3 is TGTGCCAGCAGGTATATACGAGGCAGCAATCAGCCCCAGCATTTT. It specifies CASRYIRGSNQPQHF. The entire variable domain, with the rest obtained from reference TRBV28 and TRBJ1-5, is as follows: DVKVTQSSRYLVKRTGEKVFLECVQDMDHENMFWYRQDPGLGLRLIYFSYDVKMKEKGDIPEGYSVSREKKERFSLILESASTNQTSMYLCASRYIRGSNQPQHFGDGTRLSIL.

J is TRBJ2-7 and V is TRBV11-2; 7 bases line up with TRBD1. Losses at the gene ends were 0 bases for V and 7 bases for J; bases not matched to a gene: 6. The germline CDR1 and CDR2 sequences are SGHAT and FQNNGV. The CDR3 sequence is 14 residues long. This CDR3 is CASSLDPRGSEQYV. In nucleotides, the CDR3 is TGTGCCAGCAGCTTAGATCCCAGGGGGAGTGAGCAGTACGTC.

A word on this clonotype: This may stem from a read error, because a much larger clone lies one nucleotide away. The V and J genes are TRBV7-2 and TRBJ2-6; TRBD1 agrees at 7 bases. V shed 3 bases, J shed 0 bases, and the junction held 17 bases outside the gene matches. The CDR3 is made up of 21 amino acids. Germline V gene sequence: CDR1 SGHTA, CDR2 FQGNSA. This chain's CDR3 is CASSFFWINRGQISGANVLTF. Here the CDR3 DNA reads TGTGCCAGCAGCTTCTTTTGGATCAACAGGGGACAGATCTCTGGGGCCAACGTCCTGACTTTC.